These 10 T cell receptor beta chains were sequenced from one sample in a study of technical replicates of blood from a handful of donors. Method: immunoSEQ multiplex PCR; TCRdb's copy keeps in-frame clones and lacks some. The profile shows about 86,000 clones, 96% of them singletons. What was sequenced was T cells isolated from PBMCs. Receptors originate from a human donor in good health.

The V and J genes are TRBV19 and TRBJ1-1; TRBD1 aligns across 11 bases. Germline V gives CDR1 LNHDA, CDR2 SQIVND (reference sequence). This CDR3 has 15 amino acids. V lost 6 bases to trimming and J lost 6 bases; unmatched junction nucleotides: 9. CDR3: CASRPGRDRGSEAFF. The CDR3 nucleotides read TGTGCCAGTAGGCCTGGACGGGACAGGGGGTCTGAAGCTTTCTTT.

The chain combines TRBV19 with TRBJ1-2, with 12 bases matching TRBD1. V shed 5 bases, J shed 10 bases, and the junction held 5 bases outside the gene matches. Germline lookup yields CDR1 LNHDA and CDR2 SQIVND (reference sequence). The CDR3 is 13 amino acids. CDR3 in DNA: TGTGCCAGTAGTTTCCGGGACAGGGGGCTCTACACCTTC. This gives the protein CASSFRDRGLYTF.

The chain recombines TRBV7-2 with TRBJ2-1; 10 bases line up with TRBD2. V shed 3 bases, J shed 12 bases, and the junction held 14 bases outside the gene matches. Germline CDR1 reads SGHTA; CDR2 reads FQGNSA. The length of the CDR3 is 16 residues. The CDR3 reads CASSFGGLAGAPGQFF. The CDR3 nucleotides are TGTGCCAGCAGCTTCGGGGGTCTAGCGGGGGCCCCAGGGCAGTTCTTC.

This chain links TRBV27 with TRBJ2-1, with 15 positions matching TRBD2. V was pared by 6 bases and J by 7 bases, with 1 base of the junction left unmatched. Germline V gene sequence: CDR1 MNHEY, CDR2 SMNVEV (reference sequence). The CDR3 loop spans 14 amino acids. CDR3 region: CASSGLAGGNEQFF. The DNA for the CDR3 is TGTGCCAGCAGCGGACTAGCGGGAGGGAATGAGCAGTTCTTC.

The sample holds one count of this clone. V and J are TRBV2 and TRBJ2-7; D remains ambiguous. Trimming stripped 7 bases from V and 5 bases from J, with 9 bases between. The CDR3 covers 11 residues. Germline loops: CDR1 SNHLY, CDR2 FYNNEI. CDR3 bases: TGTGCCAGCACCGGGTTTGACGAGCAGTACTTC. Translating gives CASTGFDEQYF.

The CDR3 loop is CASRDPGQGDGYTF. In DNA, the CDR3 is TGTGCCAGCAGGGACCCGGGACAGGGGGATGGCTACACCTTC. The rearrangement uses TRBV25-1 and TRBJ1-2; 11 bases agree with TRBD1. The ends lost 6 bases at V and 6 bases at J; junction bases unmatched: 6. In germline, CDR1 is MGHDK, CDR2 SYGVNS. The CDR3 has 14 residues.

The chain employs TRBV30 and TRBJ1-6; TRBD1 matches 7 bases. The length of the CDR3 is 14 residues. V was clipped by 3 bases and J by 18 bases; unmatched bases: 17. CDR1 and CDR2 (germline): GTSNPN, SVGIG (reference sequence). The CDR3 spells CAWSVLEGDSYHHF. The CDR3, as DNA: TGTGCCTGGAGCGTACTTGAAGGGGACAGTTATCACCACTTT.

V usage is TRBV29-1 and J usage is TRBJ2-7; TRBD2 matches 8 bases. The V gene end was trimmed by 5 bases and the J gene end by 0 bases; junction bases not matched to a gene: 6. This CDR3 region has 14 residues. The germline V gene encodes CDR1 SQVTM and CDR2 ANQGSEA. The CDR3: CSVRISGNSYEQYF. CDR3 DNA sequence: TGCAGCGTTAGGATTAGCGGGAACTCCTACGAGCAGTACTTC.

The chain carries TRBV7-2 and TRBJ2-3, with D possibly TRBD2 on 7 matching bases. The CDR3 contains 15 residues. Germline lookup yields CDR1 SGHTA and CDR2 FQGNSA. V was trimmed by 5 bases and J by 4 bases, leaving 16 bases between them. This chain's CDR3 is CASSPQGGAPDTQYF. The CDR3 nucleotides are TGTGCCAGCAGCCCACAGGGAGGGGCCCCAGATACGCAGTATTTT.

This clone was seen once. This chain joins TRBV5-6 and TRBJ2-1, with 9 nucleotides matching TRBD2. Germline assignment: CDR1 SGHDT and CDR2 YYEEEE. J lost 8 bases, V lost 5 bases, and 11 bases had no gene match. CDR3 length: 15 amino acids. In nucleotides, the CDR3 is TGTGCCAGCAGTTCCCCGGGACTAGCTCAGGATGAGCAGTTCTTC. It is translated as CASSSPGLAQDEQFF.